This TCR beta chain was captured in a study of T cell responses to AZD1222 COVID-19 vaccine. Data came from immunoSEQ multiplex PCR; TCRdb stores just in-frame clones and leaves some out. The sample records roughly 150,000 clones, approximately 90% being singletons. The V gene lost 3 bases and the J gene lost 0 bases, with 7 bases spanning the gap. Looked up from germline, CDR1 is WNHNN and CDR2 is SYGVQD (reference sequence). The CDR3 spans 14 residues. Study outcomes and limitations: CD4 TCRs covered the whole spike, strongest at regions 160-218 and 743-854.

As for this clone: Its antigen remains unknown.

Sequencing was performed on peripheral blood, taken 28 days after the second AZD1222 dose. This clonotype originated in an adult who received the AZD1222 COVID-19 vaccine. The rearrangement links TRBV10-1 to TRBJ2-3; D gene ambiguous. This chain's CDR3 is CASSDGSSTDTQYF. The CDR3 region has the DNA TGCGCCAGCAGTGACGGATCTAGCACAGATACGCAGTATTTT.